This T cell receptor beta chain derives from a study of cytomegalovirus exposure and HLA in healthy donors. Study as a whole: The platform used for the 120 or so validation repertoires matched that of the roughly 670 first-cohort repertoires, a later analysis reported. Findings and caveats of the study: Rare sequences made up most TCRs, while some public TCRs were found in many donors.

The CDR3 covers 16 residues. V shed 3 bases and J 2 bases; nucleotides not matched to a gene: 5. Germline assignment: CDR1 SGHAT and CDR2 FQNNGV. Some clones are missing from TCRdb's copy, which holds only in-frame ones; the method was immunoSEQ multiplex PCR. The table includes approximately 100,000 clones, 87% detected once. This clone came up once. What it binds is unknown. The sequencing sample was made of PBMCs. The receptor was derived from a woman aged 25 to 39 in good health and CMV-seronegative. The chain has TRBV11-2 and TRBJ2-1, with 9 bases identical to TRBD2. Here the CDR3 DNA reads TGTGCCAGCAGCTTTTTAGCGGGAGTCCCCTACAATGAGCAGTTCTTC. Translating it yields CASSFLAGVPYNEQFF.